Only a few counts were recorded for the clone carrying this T cell receptor beta chain. The data were obtained in a study of glioma-infiltrating T cells after dendritic cell vaccination. The length of the CDR3 is 13 residues. Germline loops: CDR1 SGHVS, CDR2 FNYEAQ. After removal of 5 bases from V and 3 bases from J, the junction contained 3 bases not matched to a gene. Here immunoSEQ multiplex PCR was the method, and the copy in TCRdb shows in-frame clones only, minus some. This sample has fewer than 85,000 clones, with around 81% found just once. The source is a human donor with glioblastoma. The material was blood, obtained before dendritic cell vaccination. V usage is TRBV7-6 and J usage is TRBJ1-1; 7 bases agree with TRBD1. CDR3 coding DNA: TGTGCCAGCAGCGTTGACAGGGACACTGAAGCTTTCTTT. As protein: CASSVDRDTEAFF.